The 28 T cell receptor beta chains below were found in one sample sequenced in a study of cytomegalovirus exposure and HLA in healthy donors. 60 Vbeta and 13 Jbeta primers were used in PCR. Measured with immunoSEQ multiplex PCR; TCRdb has only the in-frame clones, and not every one. Here the sample spans 150,000 to 200,000 clones, around three quarters being singletons. The specimen sequenced was PBMCs. These receptors all stem from a young woman in good health and CMV-seropositive.

This sequence joins TRBV30 and TRBJ1-3; D is perhaps TRBD1 (6 bases). The V gene lost 3 bases and the J gene lost 3 bases, with 15 bases spanning the gap. This CDR3 has 15 amino acids. Per germline, CDR1 GTSNPN and CDR2 SVGIG (reference sequence). For the CDR3, the DNA is TGTGCCTGGAGCCCGGGACAATTACTTGGAAACACCATATATTTT. Its translation: CAWSPGQLLGNTIYF.

The chain recombines TRBV7-9 with TRBJ2-1, with D perhaps TRBD1 (5 bases). The V end was cut by 11 bases, the J end by 3 bases, with 11 bases between. The germline V gene has CDR1 SEHNR and CDR2 FQNEAQ (reference sequence). The CDR3 is 12 amino acids. CDR3 bases: TGTGCCGTTACACAGGACTACAATGAGCAGTTCTTC. Translated, it gives CAVTQDYNEQFF. The entire variable domain, with the rest obtained from reference TRBV7-9 and TRBJ2-1, is as follows: DTGVSQNPRHKITKRGQNVTFRCDPISEHNRLYWYRQTLGQGPEFLTYFQNEAQLEKSRLLSDRFSAERPKGSFSTLEIQRTEQGDSAMYLCAVTQDYNEQFFGPGTRLTVL.

The V and J genes are TRBV6-4 and TRBJ2-1; TRBD2 matches 10 bases. With 0 bases clipped from V and 8 bases from J, the junction kept 4 bases outside the gene matches. The CDR3 spans 15 residues. Germline CDR1 reads MRHNA; CDR2 reads SNTAGT. CDR3 amino acids: CASSDSASGSDEQFF. The CDR3 bases are TGTGCCAGCAGTGACTCGGCTAGCGGGAGCGATGAGCAGTTCTTC.

V and J are TRBV29-1 and TRBJ2-7; D is perhaps TRBD1 (5 bases). Looked up from germline, CDR1 is SQVTM and CDR2 is ANQGSEA. The CDR3 has 14 amino acids. V gave up 5 bases and J gave up 1 base, with 15 bases separating them. The CDR3 DNA is TGCAGCGTTCTTATCCCCGACAGTTCCTACGAGCAGTACTTC. It yields the protein CSVLIPDSSYEQYF.

V is TRBV6-1 and J is TRBJ2-5; D perhaps matches TRBD2 (6 bases). V was cut by 1 base and J by 4 bases, with 7 bases left in between. Germline CDR1 and CDR2: MNHNS and SASEGT. The CDR3 runs to 13 residues. The CDR3 reads CASSEVGGETQYF. The CDR3 bases are TGTGCCAGCAGTGAAGTGGGAGGAGAGACCCAGTACTTC.

The genes are TRBV29-1 and TRBJ1-4, with 9 bases lining up with TRBD1. The ends lost 6 bases at V and 6 bases at J; junction bases unmatched: 5. This CDR3 region has 13 residues. Germline CDR1 and CDR2: SQVTM and ANQGSEA. CDR3 coding DNA: TGCAGCGTCTCACAGGGGGCATATGAAAAACTGTTTTTT. Amino acid sequence: CSVSQGAYEKLFF.

This chain uses TRBV13 with TRBJ2-3; D gene unclear. This CDR3 has 13 residues. V was shortened by 2 bases and J by 0 bases, with 3 bases between the two germline ends. Germline V lookup: CDR1 PRHDT, CDR2 FYEKMQ (reference sequence). Here the CDR3 reads CASSLLSTDTQYF. In DNA form, the CDR3 reads TGTGCCAGCAGCTTACTCAGCACAGATACGCAGTATTTT.

The V gene is TRBV5-1, the J gene TRBJ2-7, with 11 positions matching TRBD1. From germline, CDR1 is SGHRS and CDR2 YFSETQ. This CDR3 contains 16 residues. V lost 0 bases and J lost 3; bases outside the gene matches: 5. The chain's CDR3 is CASSLDGTGGLYEQYF. Here the CDR3 DNA reads TGCGCCAGCAGCTTGGATGGGACAGGGGGTCTCTACGAGCAGTACTTC.

A few counts support this clone. The rearrangement links TRBV27 to TRBJ1-2, with 8 bases lining up with TRBD1. Germline V gives CDR1 MNHEY, CDR2 SMNVEV (reference sequence). The CDR3 totals 14 residues. Unmatched junction bases numbered 7, after V lost 5 bases and J lost 5 bases. CDR3 coding DNA: TGTGCCAGCAGTGACGGACAGGGCCTATATGGCTACACCTTC. Its protein is CASSDGQGLYGYTF.

The chain couples TRBV6-5 to TRBJ2-2; D gene uncertain. CDR1 MNHEY and CDR2 SVGAGI come from the germline V gene. V was clipped by 6 bases and J by 7 bases, with 12 bases between them. The CDR3 sequence is 13 residues long. In DNA form, the CDR3 reads TGTGCCAGCAGCCCCCTAGTTGGCGGGGAGCTGTTTTTT. It yields the protein CASSPLVGGELFF.

The chain has TRBV14 and TRBJ2-2, with D perhaps matching TRBD1 (6 bases). The CDR3 has 15 residues. Per the germline V gene, CDR1 is SGHDN and CDR2 is FVKESK. Trimming removed 1 base from V and 6 bases from J, with 12 bases in between. In DNA form, the CDR3 reads TGTGCCAGCAGCCAAGTTTACAGGGCCTCCGGGGAGCTGTTTTTT. Protein: CASSQVYRASGELFF.

The chain combines TRBV30 with TRBJ1-1; TRBD1 might be the D (6 bases). Germline lookup yields CDR1 GTSNPN and CDR2 SVGIG (reference sequence). This CDR3 spans 16 amino acids. Trimming removed 4 bases from V and 3 bases from J, with 21 bases in between. The CDR3 sequence: CAWTHRRGGRDTEAFF. DNA for the CDR3: TGTGCCTGGACACATCGGAGGGGGGGCAGGGACACTGAAGCTTTCTTT.

The rearrangement uses TRBV10-2 and TRBJ2-1; 12 bases line up with TRBD2. Germline CDR1 reads WSHSY; CDR2 reads SAAADI. The V segment lost 2 bases and the J segment 8 bases; nucleotides outside the gene matches: 10. The CDR3 consists of 17 residues. The CDR3 DNA is TGCGCCAGCAGTGAGGCTAGCGGGGGGGCCGGGGGACATGAGCAGTTCTTC. Protein: CASSEASGGAGGHEQFF.

The chain uses TRBV28 and TRBJ1-4, with TRBD1 as a possible D gene (5 bases). Trimming pared 3 bases from V and 2 bases from J, leaving 19 bases between. CDR3 length: 18 amino acids. CDR1 is MDHEN, CDR2 SYDVKM, per germline. The CDR3 DNA reads TGTGCCAGCAGTTTGAATAAAGGGGCGCGCTCGACTAATGAAAAACTGTTTTTT. Protein: CASSLNKGARSTNEKLFF.

The chain carries TRBV2 and TRBJ1-1; D call uncertain. V shed 5 bases and J shed 0 bases, with 7 bases lying between them. The germline V gene has CDR1 SNHLY and CDR2 FYNNEI. CDR3 size: 13 residues. The CDR3 protein is CASSRGMNTEAFF. Written as DNA, the CDR3 is TGTGCCAGCAGTCGAGGTATGAACACTGAAGCTTTCTTT.

This chain uses TRBV10-2 with TRBJ1-5; 7 bases fit TRBD1. Germline CDR1 is WSHSY and CDR2 is SAAADI. The CDR3 consists of 14 residues. V trimming: 6 bases; J trimming: 5 bases; junction bases outside the gene matches: 7. In DNA form, the CDR3 reads TGCGCCAGCAGATCCTCAGGGGGAGATCAGCCCCAGCATTTT. It is translated as CASRSSGGDQPQHF.

The chain has TRBV7-6 and TRBJ1-2; D gene unclear. The CDR3 is 16 residues long. Looked up from germline, CDR1 is SGHVS and CDR2 is FNYEAQ. V lost 5 bases and J lost 3, with 19 bases in between. The CDR3 sequence: CASSPRGSTEDYGYTF. The CDR3 coding sequence is TGTGCCAGCAGCCCCAGAGGCAGTACCGAGGACTATGGCTACACCTTC.

As to this clone: The junction differs from germline at one of its ends, possibly a read error. The rearrangement uses TRBV28 and TRBJ1-3; D is undetermined. The germline V gene has CDR1 MDHEN and CDR2 SYDVKM. The CDR3 totals 12 residues. CDR3 region: CASSLPGVAEDF. In DNA, the CDR3 is TGTGCCAGCAGTTTGCCCGGGGTCGCCGAAGATTTT.

The chain couples TRBV19 to TRBJ2-2; the D gene is possibly TRBD1 (6 bases). Germline V gene data show CDR1 as LNHDA and CDR2 as SQIVND (reference sequence). Trimming cost V 5 bases and J 8 bases, with 15 bases left between them. This CDR3 has 14 amino acids. Here the CDR3 DNA reads TGTGCCAGTAGTCCCGCAGGGGTATCAGGGGAGCTGTTTTTT. The encoded protein is CASSPAGVSGELFF.

The J gene is TRBJ2-7, the V gene TRBV6-5, with 7 bases that match TRBD1. Per the germline V gene, CDR1 is MNHEY and CDR2 is SVGAGI. J lost 3 bases, V lost 5 bases, and 7 bases had no gene match. CDR3 length: 14 amino acids. CDR3 in amino acids: CASSSSGTVYEQYF. The DNA of the CDR3 is TGTGCCAGCAGTAGCTCCGGGACAGTCTACGAGCAGTACTTC.

The genes are TRBV25-1 and TRBJ1-5; D is undetermined. From germline, CDR1 is MGHDK and CDR2 SYGVNS. Trimming stripped 4 bases from V and 0 bases from J, with 13 bases between. The CDR3 contains 16 residues. The chain's CDR3 is CASSATGRASNQPQHF. The CDR3 bases are TGTGCCAGCAGTGCTACCGGGAGGGCTAGCAATCAGCCCCAGCATTTT.

In its sample, this clone was seen a few times. V and J are TRBV15 and TRBJ2-7; 10 nucleotides align to TRBD2. CDR3 length equals 16 residues. CDR1 is LNHNV, CDR2 YYDKDF, per germline (reference sequence). V shed 1 base, J shed 2 bases, and the junction held 5 bases outside the gene matches. The CDR3 region is CATSRGPSGGTYEQYF. CDR3 bases: TGTGCCACCAGCAGAGGTCCTAGCGGGGGAACCTACGAGCAGTACTTC.

J is TRBJ2-1 and V is TRBV4-3, with D possibly TRBD2 on 5 matching bases. The V end was cut by 1 base, the J end by 5 bases, with 9 bases between. This CDR3 has 14 amino acids. Germline V CDR1 and CDR2: LGHNA, YSLEER. CDR3 coding DNA: TGCGCCAGCAGCCAAGCTCTAGCCAACAATGAGCAGTTCTTC. Translation gives CASSQALANNEQFF.

In the case of this clone: The junction shows a germline mismatch at one end, possibly a read error. The chain carries TRBV7-2 and TRBJ2-1; D is possibly TRBD1 (5 bases). The CDR3 is made up of 12 amino acids. Germline lookup yields CDR1 SGHTA and CDR2 FQGNSA. This CDR3 is CASSPMRQGKVF. Written as DNA, the CDR3 is TGTGCCAGCAGCCCTATGCGGCAGGGTAAAGTCTTC.

This chain links TRBV18 with TRBJ1-1; TRBD1 matches at 8 bases. Per the germline V gene, CDR1 is KGHSH and CDR2 is LQKENI. This CDR3 is built from 14 residues. The V gene end was trimmed by 7 bases and the J gene end by 4 bases; junction bases not matched to a gene: 8. The CDR3 region is CASYQGAPSTEAFF. CDR3 nucleotide sequence: TGTGCCAGCTATCAGGGGGCTCCTAGCACTGAAGCTTTCTTT.

The CDR3 DNA follows: TGTGCCAGCAGCTTTAGACTCGCCTCCCATCGAGATACGCAGTATTTT. The encoded protein is CASSFRLASHRDTQYF. The V and J genes are TRBV7-9 and TRBJ2-3, with no clear D. V lost 3 bases and J 5 bases, leaving 18 bases between the germline ends. The CDR3 totals 16 residues. Germline V gene data show CDR1 as SEHNR and CDR2 as FQNEAQ (reference sequence).

The rearrangement joins TRBV10-3 to TRBJ1-4; 11 bases fit TRBD1. The length of the CDR3 is 15 residues. V dropped 6 bases and J dropped 7; count of bases not matched to a gene: 7. Germline-derived CDR1 and CDR2 are ENHRY and SYGVKD. The CDR3 DNA reads TGTGCCATCAGCGGGACAGGGGGTTTTGGTGAAAAACTGTTTTTT. Its protein product is CAISGTGGFGEKLFF.

The chain links TRBV2 to TRBJ1-1, with D maybe TRBD1 (5 bases). The V end was cut by 9 bases, the J end by 2 bases, with 16 bases between. The CDR3 runs to 14 residues. Looked up from germline, CDR1 is SNHLY and CDR2 is FYNNEI. The CDR3 region is CASSPQGRNTEAFF. The CDR3 DNA reads TGTGCCAGTAGCCCTCAGGGCAGAAACACTGAAGCTTTCTTT.